A single sample gave rise to the 16 T cell receptor beta chains below, sequenced in a study of regulatory T cells in long-lasting Graves disease. CDR3-region Arm-PCR and iRepertoire HTBI primers produced the TCR beta libraries. TCRdb re-analysed the multiplex PCR reads in MiXCR, keeping a single row per CDR3 protein. The sample lists about 400,000 distinct CDR3 sequences, approximately 15% seen once, with approximately 7.8% in the top ten. Time point noted: newly diagnosed GD, antithyroid drugs for less than 3 months. Extracted RNA from PBMCs served as the source of the TCR library. This same sample was also part of a study on T cells in Graves' hyperthyroidism and ophthalmopathy.

The starting material was peripheral blood mononuclear cells (PBMCs), obtained at new diagnosis, from a patient treated with antithyroid drugs. The receptors were gathered from a middle-aged woman with Graves disease.

This clonotype was recorded at least ten times. The gene calls are TRBV10-2 and TRBJ2-1; 11 bases are a match to TRBD2. The CDR3 loop spans 14 amino acids. Germline loops: CDR1 WSHSY, CDR2 SAAADI. The V and J ends lost 0 bases and 10 bases, in that order; junction bases with no gene match: 2. The CDR3 region is CASSESRLAGEQFF. CDR3 sequence (DNA): TGCGCCAGCAGTGAGTCGAGACTAGCGGGGGAGCAGTTCTTC.

This rearrangement joins TRBV20-1 to TRBJ2-4; 11 bases fit TRBD2. The tail of the sequence fits TRBJ2-7 better, so the J call may be wrong. Germline V gene data show CDR1 as DFQATT and CDR2 as SNEGSKA (reference sequence). The CDR3 is 19 residues long. The CDR3 sequence is CSAELPGLAVESSSYEQYF. The DNA for the CDR3 is TGCAGTGCTGAACTCCCGGGACTAGCGGTAGAGTCGAGCTCCTACGAGCAGTACTTC.

This clonotype was found many times. J is TRBJ2-6 and V is TRBV5-1, with D maybe TRBD1 (6 bases). Germline V lookup: CDR1 SGHRS, CDR2 YFSETQ. The length of the CDR3 is 16 residues. V was trimmed by 2 bases and J by 0 bases, leaving 9 bases between them. CDR3 region: CASSFGQSSGANVLTF. CDR3 bases: TGCGCCAGCAGCTTTGGACAGAGCTCTGGGGCCAACGTCCTGACTTTC.

This clonotype was picked up one time. Germline is not matched at one junction end, which may reflect a read error. The chain's CDR3 is CTSSQNVGTGSYTF. DNA for the CDR3: TGTACCAGCAGCCAAAATGTGGGGACAGGTAGCTACACCTTC. The chain employs TRBV3-1 and TRBJ1-2; 8 positions match TRBD1. This CDR3 region has 14 residues. The germline V gene has CDR1 LGHDT and CDR2 YNNKEL (reference sequence). The whole variable domain, filled in from reference TRBV3-1 and TRBJ1-2, reads DTAVSQTPKYLVTQMGNDKSIKCEQNLGHDTMYWYKQDSKKFLKIMFSYNNKELIINETVPNRFSPKSPDKAHLNLHINSLELGDSAVYFCTSSQNVGTGSYTFGSGTRLTVV.

The chain recombines TRBV5-4 with TRBJ2-1; the match to TRBD2 covers 7 bases. In germline, CDR1 is SGHNT, CDR2 YYREEE (reference sequence). The CDR3 spans 17 residues. V lost 0 bases and J lost 2; bases outside the gene matches: 8. CDR3 coding DNA: TGTGCCAGCAGCTTGGGGGCCGCTAGCGGTCCCTACAATGAGCAGTTCTTC. Its protein is CASSLGAASGPYNEQFF.

In its sample, this clonotype was seen many times. The V call is TRBV28, the J call TRBJ2-1, with D perhaps TRBD1 (6 bases). The V gene lost 6 bases and the J gene lost 10 bases, with 16 bases spanning the gap. CDR3 length: 13 amino acids. CDR1 and CDR2 (germline): MDHEN, SYDVKM. The CDR3 sequence: CASRTGARGEQFF. The CDR3, as DNA: TGTGCCAGCAGGACAGGAGCCCGCGGGGAGCAGTTCTTC.

This clonotype was observed many times. The chain recombines TRBV6-2 or TRBV6-3 with TRBJ2-7; perhaps TRBD2 as D (6 bases). CDR1 is MNHEY and CDR2 is SVGEGT in the germline V gene. V lost 4 bases, J lost 3 bases, and 22 bases lay in between. The CDR3 totals 17 residues. The CDR3: CASSWHPVEGQHYEQYF. In DNA, the CDR3 is TGTGCCAGCAGTTGGCACCCCGTGGAGGGGCAACACTACGAGCAGTACTTC.

This clonotype was detected many times. The J gene is TRBJ2-2, the V gene TRBV29-1, with D uncertain. Germline lookup yields CDR1 SQVTM and CDR2 ANQGSEA. The CDR3 extends over 14 amino acids. V was shortened by 2 bases and J by 0 bases, with 7 bases between the two germline ends. CDR3 coding DNA: TGCAGCGTTGAAAGACCCCCGAACACCGGGGAGCTGTTTTTT. Amino acid sequence: CSVERPPNTGELFF.

To note about this clonotype: At one of its ends the junction is not consistent with the germline gene, which may arise from a read error. The CDR3 nucleotides are TGTGCCAGCAGTACCCGACACTCCACCGTATATTTT. This sequence encodes CASSTRHSTVYF. V is TRBV28 and J is TRBJ1-3; D unclear. The CDR3 covers 12 residues. The germline gives CDR1 MDHEN, CDR2 SYDVKM.

This clonotype came up many times. This chain uses TRBV19 with TRBJ1-1, with TRBD1 as a possible D gene (5 bases). This CDR3 spans 12 amino acids. Trimming shortened V by 7 bases and J by 4 bases, and 10 bases separated the two germline ends. Germline values: CDR1 LNHDA, CDR2 SQIVND (reference sequence). The CDR3 nucleotides are TGTGCCAGTAAGGGACGGGGCACTGAAGCTTTCTTT. This sequence encodes CASKGRGTEAFF.

This clonotype has a count of ten or more. The chain has TRBV6-1 and TRBJ1-1; TRBD1 matches at 10 bases. Trimming took 7 bases from V and 7 from J; bases not matched to a gene: 12. CDR1 and CDR2 from the germline V gene are MNHNS and SASEGT. The CDR3 has 15 residues. The CDR3 here is CASTNSGTGVFEAFF. Here the CDR3 DNA reads TGTGCCAGCACCAACTCCGGGACAGGGGTGTTTGAAGCTTTCTTT.

The chain couples TRBV7-2 to TRBJ2-7; D may be TRBD1 (6 bases). CDR1 SGHTA and CDR2 FQGNSA come from the germline V gene. CDR3 length equals 15 residues. V lost 1 base and J 3 bases, leaving 13 bases between the germline ends. The CDR3 region is CASSLEWAGDYEQYF. For the CDR3, the DNA is TGTGCCAGCAGCTTAGAATGGGCAGGGGACTACGAGCAGTACTTC.

The V gene is TRBV12-3 or TRBV12-4, the J gene TRBJ1-1; 7 positions agree with TRBD1. Trimming took 6 bases from V and 0 from J; bases not matched to a gene: 4. The CDR3 is 14 residues long. This CDR3 is CASRITGVNTEAFF. The CDR3 bases are TGTGCCAGCAGAATCACAGGGGTGAACACTGAAGCTTTCTTT.

The V call is TRBV25-1, the J call TRBJ1-1, with TRBD1 matching over 8 bases. The CDR3 is 14 residues long. J was trimmed by 3 bases and V by 4 bases; bases with no gene match: 4. Germline V gene lookup returns CDR1 MGHDK and CDR2 SYGVNS. The CDR3 nucleotides read TGTGCCAGCAGTGGACAGGGGCGGTACACTGAAGCTTTCTTT. Translating it yields CASSGQGRYTEAFF. Full variable domain (rest looked up from reference TRBV25-1 and TRBJ1-1): EADIYQTPRYLVIGTGKKITLECSQTMGHDKMYWYQQDPGMELHLIHYSYGVNSTEKGDLSSESTVSRIRTEHFPLTLESARPSHTSQYLCASSGQGRYTEAFFGQGTRLTVV.

This clonotype was seen a few times. The chain couples TRBV5-6 to TRBJ2-2; the D is unclear. There are 16 residues in the CDR3. Trimming shortened V by 0 bases and J by 5 bases, and 14 bases separated the two germline ends. The germline gives CDR1 SGHDT, CDR2 YYEEEE. The CDR3 DNA reads TGTGCCAGCAGCTTGGTGATGAGGCATCCTACCGGGGAGCTGTTTTTT. Translating it yields CASSLVMRHPTGELFF.

This clonotype has just a few counts. The CDR3: CASSQGWAAEAFF. CDR3 DNA sequence: TGCGCCAGCAGCCAAGGGTGGGCAGCTGAAGCTTTCTTT. V gene TRBV4-1 combines with J gene TRBJ1-1; D remains ambiguous. Trimming shortened V by 1 base and J by 6 bases, and 9 bases separated the two germline ends. This CDR3 is 13 amino acids long. Germline CDR1 and CDR2: MGHRA and YSYEKL.